These 27 T cell receptor beta chains were sequenced from one sample in a study of radiation and T cells in renal cell carcinoma. The method was immunoSEQ multiplex PCR; TCRdb's version includes in-frame clones alone and lacks a portion of them. The table shows about 130,000 clones, with around 81% occurring only once. Time point noted: blood 2 weeks post-SBRT. Specified treatment: 15 Gy SBRT to primary tumor, nephrectomy 4 weeks later. The starting material was blood, obtained from a patient whose treatment included radiotherapy and nephrectomy. The receptor source for this set is a man aged 45-65 years with renal cell carcinoma.

This chain connects TRBV19 to TRBJ1-2, with a possible D match to TRBD1 (6 bases). The V and J ends lost 1 base and 4 bases respectively, with 7 bases between them. This CDR3 is built from 13 residues. Germline loops: CDR1 LNHDA, CDR2 SQIVND (reference sequence). CDR3: CASSIVTGYGYTF. DNA for the CDR3: TGTGCCAGTAGTATAGTGACAGGCTATGGCTACACCTTC. The full variable domain, in which reference TRBV19 and TRBJ1-2 provide the parts outside the CDR3, is DGGITQSPKYLFRKEGQNVTLSCEQNLNHDAMYWYRQDPGQGLRLIYYSQIVNDFQKGDIAEGYSVSREKKESFPLTVTSAQKNPTAFYLCASSIVTGYGYTFGSGTRLTVV.

The table lists this clone with a few counts. The rearrangement joins TRBV20-1 to TRBJ2-1; tentative D call: TRBD1 (6 bases). This CDR3 region has 11 residues. Looked up from germline, CDR1 is DFQATT and CDR2 is SNEGSKA (reference sequence). Between the trimmed V and J ends, which lost 6 bases and 12 bases, there was a span of 15 bases. The CDR3 region has the DNA TGCAGTGCACGGGACAACTGGGTGCAGTTCTTC. It is translated as CSARDNWVQFF.

The chain joins TRBV5-1 to TRBJ2-7, with D perhaps TRBD1 (5 bases). The CDR3 runs 16 residues. Between the trimmed V and J ends, which lost 1 base and 0 bases, there was a span of 14 bases. Germline V gives CDR1 SGHRS, CDR2 YFSETQ. CDR3 bases: TGCGCCAGCAGCTTGAACGCTCGACAGAGCTCCTACGAGCAGTACTTC. It translates to CASSLNARQSSYEQYF.

This chain joins TRBV11-3 and TRBJ2-3; 7 bases fit TRBD2. CDR1 SGHNT and CDR2 YENEEA come from the germline V gene. The CDR3 runs 14 residues. The J segment lost 6 bases and the V segment lost 5 bases, leaving 8 bases of the junction unmatched. The CDR3 protein is CASSDSTSVDTQYF. The DNA of the CDR3 is TGTGCCAGCAGCGACAGCACTAGCGTGGATACGCAGTATTTT.

This chain joins TRBV5-1 and TRBJ2-7; D gene ambiguous. There are 14 residues in the CDR3. Trimming pared 0 bases from V and 6 bases from J, leaving 13 bases between. CDR1 and CDR2 from the germline V gene are SGHRS and YFSETQ. CDR3 nucleotide sequence: TGCGCCAGCAGCTTGGAGTTTCAGATGGGCGAGCAGTACTTC. As protein: CASSLEFQMGEQYF.

The chain links TRBV11-2 to TRBJ2-7, with 8 nucleotides matching TRBD1. V lost 5 bases to trimming and J lost 7 bases; unmatched junction nucleotides: 7. The CDR3 sequence is 13 residues long. The germline CDR1 and CDR2 sequences are SGHAT and FQNNGV. The CDR3: CASSHGQGGEQYF. The DNA for the CDR3 is TGTGCCAGCAGCCACGGACAGGGTGGAGAGCAGTACTTC.

This clone was seen a few times. The rearrangement joins TRBV19 to TRBJ1-5; unclear D gene. Germline V gene data show CDR1 as LNHDA and CDR2 as SQIVND (reference sequence). CDR3 size: 14 residues. Trimming cost V 9 bases and J 4 bases, with 16 bases left between them. The CDR3 DNA reads as TGTGCCAGCAAAAAAGACTTAGCAAATCAGCCCCAGCATTTT. This translates into CASKKDLANQPQHF.

This rearrangement joins TRBV19 to TRBJ1-1, with 7 bases that match TRBD1. Germline V gene data show CDR1 as LNHDA and CDR2 as SQIVND (reference sequence). J lost 6 bases, V lost 5 bases, and 3 bases had no gene match. The CDR3 is 12 amino acids. The CDR3 protein is CASSRDSSEAFF. Here the CDR3 DNA reads TGTGCCAGTAGTCGGGACAGTTCTGAAGCTTTCTTT.

This sequence joins TRBV5-1 and TRBJ2-1; 10 positions match TRBD2. This CDR3 is built from 15 residues. Trimming at V came to 3 bases and at J to 6 bases, leaving 6 bases not matched to a gene. The V gene's germline CDR1 is SGHRS and CDR2 YFSETQ. DNA of the CDR3: TGCGCCAGCAGCTCTACCGGGACTAGCGTCAATGAGCAGTTCTTC. As protein: CASSSTGTSVNEQFF.

V gene TRBV10-2 combines with J gene TRBJ2-6; D assignment may be TRBD1 or TRBD2 (5 bases each). This CDR3 region has 17 residues. V was cut by 4 bases and J by 0 bases, with 13 bases left in between. CDR1 WSHSY and CDR2 SAAADI come from the germline V gene. As DNA, the CDR3 is TGCGCCAGCAGTGCCGGGACCGCAGTCTCTGGGGCCAACGTCCTGACTTTC. Protein sequence: CASSAGTAVSGANVLTF.

The gene calls are TRBV7-9 and TRBJ2-2; TRBD1 agrees at 10 bases. Germline V CDR1 and CDR2: SEHNR, FQNEAQ (reference sequence). The CDR3 is 17 amino acids. The ends lost 5 bases at V and 7 bases at J; junction bases unmatched: 13. CDR3 DNA sequence: TGTGCCAGCAGCCCCCCCCGTGGGACAGGGGATAGCGGGGAGCTGTTTTTT. Translation gives CASSPPRGTGDSGELFF.

The rearrangement uses TRBV7-9 and TRBJ2-5; D unclear. In germline, CDR1 is SEHNR, CDR2 FQNEAQ (reference sequence). V lost 5 bases and J 0 bases, leaving 4 bases between the germline ends. CDR3 size: 12 residues. The CDR3 region has the DNA TGTGCCAGCAGCAGAGACCAAGAGACCCAGTACTTC. Amino acids: CASSRDQETQYF.

This chain uses TRBV5-4 with TRBJ2-7; TRBD1 matches 11 bases. V trimming: 1 base; J trimming: 4 bases; junction bases outside the gene matches: 4. Germline CDR1 and CDR2: SGHNT and YYREEE (reference sequence). The CDR3 runs 15 residues. CDR3 nucleotides: TGTGCCAGCAGCTTGCGGGACAGGGGGGGATACGAGCAGTACTTC. Translating gives CASSLRDRGGYEQYF.

V is TRBV5-1 and J is TRBJ1-4; the D gene is possibly TRBD1 (5 bases). Germline values: CDR1 SGHRS, CDR2 YFSETQ. This CDR3 region has 15 residues. V was clipped by 0 bases and J by 1 base, with 7 bases between them. CDR3 sequence: CASSLAGGTNEKLFF. The CDR3 region has the DNA TGCGCCAGCAGCTTGGCGGGGGGAACTAATGAAAAACTGTTTTTT.

The genes are TRBV6-1 and TRBJ2-3, with D possibly being TRBD1 (6 bases). Germline CDR1 and CDR2: MNHNS and SASEGT. This CDR3 comprises 12 residues. V was clipped by 2 bases and J by 11 bases, with 11 bases between them. The CDR3, as DNA: TGTGCCAGCAGTGAAATCGGACAGAAGCAGTATTTT. It codes for CASSEIGQKQYF.

The V gene is TRBV30, the J gene TRBJ1-2; no clear D. V was shortened by 4 bases and J by 10 bases, with 25 bases between the two germline ends. Germline lookup yields CDR1 GTSNPN and CDR2 SVGIG (reference sequence). The length of the CDR3 is 15 residues. CDR3 sequence (DNA): TGTGCCTGGACCTCATTTGCCTCAAGACGCGCACTCTACACCTTC. It specifies CAWTSFASRRALYTF.

This sequence joins TRBV30 and TRBJ2-7; TRBD2 might be the D (7 bases). With 3 bases removed from V and 0 bases from J, the gap between germline ends came to 21 bases. Germline V gives CDR1 GTSNPN, CDR2 SVGIG (reference sequence). The CDR3 consists of 17 residues. CDR3 DNA: TGTGCCTGGAGCAACAGTAGAGGGGGGGGAAGCTCCTACGAGCAGTACTTC. It translates to CAWSNSRGGGSSYEQYF.

Concerning this clone: The junction shows a germline mismatch at one end, possibly a read error. The genes are TRBV19 and TRBJ2-7; possibly TRBD2 for D (5 bases). There are 12 residues in the CDR3. Germline V gene lookup returns CDR1 LNHDA and CDR2 SQIVND (reference sequence). The CDR3 DNA follows: TGTGCCAGTAGTAGCGGCTTCGAGGGTTTGCACTTC. It specifies CASSSGFEGLHF.

This clone was seen only a few times. The chain recombines TRBV7-2 with TRBJ2-5, with 8 bases that match TRBD2. CDR1 and CDR2 (germline): SGHTA, FQGNSA. There are 13 residues in the CDR3. The trim removed 1 base at V and 9 bases at J, leaving 4 bases unmatched. CDR3 nucleotide sequence: TGTGCCAGCAGCTTAGACCGGGAGGGGGCCCAGTACTTC. Translated, it gives CASSLDREGAQYF.

The table lists this clone with a count of one. The rearrangement links TRBV4-1 to TRBJ2-7; D gene ambiguous. The V and J ends lost 1 base and 1 base respectively, with 5 bases between them. There are 13 residues in the CDR3. Germline V gene sequence: CDR1 MGHRA, CDR2 YSYEKL. The CDR3 here is CASSQGKSYEQYF. In DNA form, the CDR3 reads TGCGCCAGCAGCCAAGGGAAGTCCTACGAGCAGTACTTC.

The chain employs TRBV18 and TRBJ1-1; D gene uncertain. This CDR3 is built from 15 residues. CDR1 is KGHSH and CDR2 is LQKENI in the germline V gene. V was trimmed by 0 bases and J by 1 base, leaving 9 bases between them. CDR3 amino acids: CASSPPGVTNTEAFF. In nucleotides, the CDR3 is TGTGCCAGCTCACCACCGGGAGTTACGAACACTGAAGCTTTCTTT. The full variable domain, rest sourced from reference TRBV18 and TRBJ1-1, is NAGVMQNPRHLVRRRGQEARLRCSPMKGHSHVYWYRQLPEEGLKFMVYLQKENIIDESGMPKERFSAEFPKEGPSILRIQQVVRGDSAAYFCASSPPGVTNTEAFFGQGTRLTVV.

The CDR3, as DNA: TGTGCCAGCAGTACCCGGGAAGGGGGAGAGACCCAGTACTTC. It is translated as CASSTREGGETQYF. This chain joins TRBV6-6 and TRBJ2-5; tentatively, D is TRBD1 (6 bases). Trimming left V 5 bases short and J 4 bases short, with 14 bases between. The CDR3 is 14 amino acids. Germline V CDR1 and CDR2: MNHNY, SVGAGI (reference sequence).

The chain links TRBV27 to TRBJ1-5, with a tentative D call TRBD1 (5 bases). CDR1 is MNHEY and CDR2 is SMNVEV in the germline V gene (reference sequence). There are 15 residues in the CDR3. The germline V and J ends were trimmed by 9 bases and 6 bases, with 21 bases remaining between them. Written as DNA, the CDR3 is TGTGCCAGGAGGGAAGGGGTTCGGGTTAGTCAGCCCCAGCATTTT. Translated: CARREGVRVSQPQHF.

This sequence joins TRBV19 and TRBJ2-7; 11 nucleotides line up with TRBD2. Germline V gives CDR1 LNHDA, CDR2 SQIVND (reference sequence). With V trimmed by 5 bases and J by 1 base, 10 bases remained unmatched. This CDR3 has 17 amino acids. In DNA, the CDR3 is TGTGCCAGTAGTCCCTCCTCGACTAGCGGGGCTTCCTACGAGCAGTACTTC. It translates to CASSPSSTSGASYEQYF. Full variable domain (remainder filled in from reference TRBV19 and TRBJ2-7): DGGITQSPKYLFRKEGQNVTLSCEQNLNHDAMYWYRQDPGQGLRLIYYSQIVNDFQKGDIAEGYSVSREKKESFPLTVTSAQKNPTAFYLCASSPSSTSGASYEQYFGPGTRLTVT.

V and J are TRBV19 and TRBJ1-1; 7 bases line up with TRBD1. Trimming took 0 bases from V and 0 from J; bases not matched to a gene: 4. Looked up from germline, CDR1 is LNHDA and CDR2 is SQIVND (reference sequence). The CDR3 extends over 16 amino acids. The CDR3 loop reads CASSIDGGGLNTEAFF. The CDR3 DNA is TGTGCCAGTAGTATAGATGGAGGGGGCCTGAACACTGAAGCTTTCTTT.

The J gene is TRBJ1-5, the V gene TRBV27; D is uncertain. The CDR3 is 13 residues long. The germline CDR1 and CDR2 sequences are MNHEY and SMNVEV (reference sequence). V lost 3 bases to trimming and J lost 5 bases, with 8 bases between them. CDR3 residues: CASSFGSYQPQHF. CDR3 bases: TGTGCCAGCAGTTTCGGCTCTTATCAGCCCCAGCATTTT.

V gene TRBV7-3 combines with J gene TRBJ2-1; maybe TRBD2 (5 bases). V lost 4 bases to trimming and J lost 5 bases, with 9 bases between them. CDR3 length: 13 amino acids. Per germline, CDR1 SGHTA and CDR2 FQGTGA. For the CDR3, the DNA is TGTGCCAGCAGCTGGGGAGCAAACAATGAGCAGTTCTTC. This sequence encodes CASSWGANNEQFF.